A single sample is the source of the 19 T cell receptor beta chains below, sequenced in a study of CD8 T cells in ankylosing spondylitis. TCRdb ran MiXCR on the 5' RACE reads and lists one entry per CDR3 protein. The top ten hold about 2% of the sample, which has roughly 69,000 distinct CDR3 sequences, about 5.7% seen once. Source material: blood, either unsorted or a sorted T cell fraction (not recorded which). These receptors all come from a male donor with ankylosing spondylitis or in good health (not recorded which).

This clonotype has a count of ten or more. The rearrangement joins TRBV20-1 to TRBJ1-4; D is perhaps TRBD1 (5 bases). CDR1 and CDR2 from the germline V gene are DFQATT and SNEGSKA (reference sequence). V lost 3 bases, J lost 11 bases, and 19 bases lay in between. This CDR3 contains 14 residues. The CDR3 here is CSASTSLKSGKLFF. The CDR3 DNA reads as TGCAGTGCTAGTACAAGTTTAAAGTCAGGGAAACTGTTTTTT.

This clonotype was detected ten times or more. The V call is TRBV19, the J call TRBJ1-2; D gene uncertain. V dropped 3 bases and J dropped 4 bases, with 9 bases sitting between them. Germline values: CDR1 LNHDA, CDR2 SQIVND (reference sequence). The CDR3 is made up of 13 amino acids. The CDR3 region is CASSIDRIYGYTF. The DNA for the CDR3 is TGTGCCAGTAGTATTGACCGGATCTATGGCTACACCTTC.

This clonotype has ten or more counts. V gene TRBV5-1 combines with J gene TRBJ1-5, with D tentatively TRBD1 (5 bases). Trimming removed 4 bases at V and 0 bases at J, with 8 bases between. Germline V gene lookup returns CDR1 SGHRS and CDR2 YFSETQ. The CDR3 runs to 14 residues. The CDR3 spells CASSIDSSNQPQHF. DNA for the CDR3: TGCGCCAGCAGCATCGACAGTAGCAATCAGCCCCAGCATTTT.

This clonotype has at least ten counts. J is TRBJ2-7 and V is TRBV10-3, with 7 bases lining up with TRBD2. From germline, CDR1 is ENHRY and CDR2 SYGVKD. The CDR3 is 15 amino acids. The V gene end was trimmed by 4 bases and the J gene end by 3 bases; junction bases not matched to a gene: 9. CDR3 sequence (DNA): TGTGCCATCAGTGTTCGGGAGGCCGAGCACTACGAGCAGTACTTC. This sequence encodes CAISVREAEHYEQYF.

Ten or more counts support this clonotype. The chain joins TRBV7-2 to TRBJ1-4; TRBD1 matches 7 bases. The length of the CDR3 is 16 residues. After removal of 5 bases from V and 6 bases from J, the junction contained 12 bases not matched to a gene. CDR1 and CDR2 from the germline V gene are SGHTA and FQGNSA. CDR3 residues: CASSIRSGGKDEKLFF. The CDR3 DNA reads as TGTGCCAGCAGCATTCGATCAGGGGGAAAGGATGAAAAACTGTTTTTT.

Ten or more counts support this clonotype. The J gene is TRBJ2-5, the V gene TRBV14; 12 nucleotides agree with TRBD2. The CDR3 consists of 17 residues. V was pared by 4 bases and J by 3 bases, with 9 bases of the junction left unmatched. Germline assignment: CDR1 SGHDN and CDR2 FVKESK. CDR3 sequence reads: CASSPDRASGGEETQYF. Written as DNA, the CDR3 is TGTGCCAGCAGCCCAGATCGAGCTAGCGGGGGGGAAGAGACCCAGTACTTC.

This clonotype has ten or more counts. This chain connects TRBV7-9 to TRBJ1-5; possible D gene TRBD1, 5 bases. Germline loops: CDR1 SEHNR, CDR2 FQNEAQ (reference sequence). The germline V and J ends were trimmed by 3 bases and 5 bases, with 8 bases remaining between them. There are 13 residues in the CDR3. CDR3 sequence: CASSLGRDQPQHF. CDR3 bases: TGTGCCAGCAGCTTGGGCAGGGATCAGCCCCAGCATTTT.

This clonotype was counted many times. This chain's CDR3 is CASSTLGPEDEQYF. The CDR3 DNA sequence: TGTGCCAGCAGCACCCTGGGGCCCGAGGACGAGCAGTACTTC. The chain couples TRBV5-6 to TRBJ2-7; D possibly corresponds to TRBD1 (5 bases). Germline CDR1 and CDR2: SGHDT and YYEEEE. With 4 bases removed from V and 5 bases from J, the gap between germline ends came to 16 bases. The CDR3 covers 14 residues.

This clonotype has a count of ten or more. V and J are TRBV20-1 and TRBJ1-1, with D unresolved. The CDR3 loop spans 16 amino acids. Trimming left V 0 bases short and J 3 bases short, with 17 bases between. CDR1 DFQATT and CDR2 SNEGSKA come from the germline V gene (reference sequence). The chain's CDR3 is CSARDELRRRDTEAFF. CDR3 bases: TGCAGTGCTAGAGATGAACTCAGGCGACGGGACACTGAAGCTTTCTTT.

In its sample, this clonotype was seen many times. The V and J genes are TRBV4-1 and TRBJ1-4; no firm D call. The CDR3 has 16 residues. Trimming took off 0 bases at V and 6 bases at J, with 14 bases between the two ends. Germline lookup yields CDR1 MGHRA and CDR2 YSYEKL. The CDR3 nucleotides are TGCGCCAGCAGCCAAGATAATTGGCGGACGGATGAAAAACTGTTTTTT. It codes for CASSQDNWRTDEKLFF.

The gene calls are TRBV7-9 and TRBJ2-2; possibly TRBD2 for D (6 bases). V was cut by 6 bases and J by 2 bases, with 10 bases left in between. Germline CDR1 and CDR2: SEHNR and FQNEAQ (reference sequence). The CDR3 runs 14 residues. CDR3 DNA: TGTGCCAGCAGACGGGAGCAAAACACCGGGGAGCTGTTTTTT. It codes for CASRREQNTGELFF.

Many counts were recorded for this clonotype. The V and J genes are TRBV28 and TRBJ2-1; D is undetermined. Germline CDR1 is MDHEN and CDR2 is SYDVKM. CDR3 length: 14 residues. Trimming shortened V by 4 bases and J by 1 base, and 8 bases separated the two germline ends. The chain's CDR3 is CASSYSLSYNEQFF. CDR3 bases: TGTGCCAGCAGTTATAGCCTTTCCTACAATGAGCAGTTCTTC.

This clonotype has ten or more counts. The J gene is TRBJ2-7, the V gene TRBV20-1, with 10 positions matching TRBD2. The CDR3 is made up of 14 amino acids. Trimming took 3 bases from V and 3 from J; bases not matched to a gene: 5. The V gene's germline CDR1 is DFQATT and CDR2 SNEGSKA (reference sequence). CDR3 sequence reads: CSASSASGGYEQYF. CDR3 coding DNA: TGCAGTGCTAGTTCGGCTAGCGGGGGCTACGAGCAGTACTTC.

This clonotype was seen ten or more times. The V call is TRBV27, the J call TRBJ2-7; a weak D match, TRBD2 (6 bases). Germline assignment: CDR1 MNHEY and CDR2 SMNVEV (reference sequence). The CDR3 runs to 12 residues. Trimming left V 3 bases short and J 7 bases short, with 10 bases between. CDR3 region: CASSLDGTEQYF. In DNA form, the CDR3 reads TGTGCCAGCAGTTTGGACGGGACTGAGCAGTACTTC.

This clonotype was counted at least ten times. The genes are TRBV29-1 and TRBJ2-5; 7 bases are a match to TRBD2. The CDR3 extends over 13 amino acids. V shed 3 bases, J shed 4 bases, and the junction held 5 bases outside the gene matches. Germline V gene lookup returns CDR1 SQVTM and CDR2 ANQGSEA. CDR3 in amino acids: CSVEGGVGETQYF. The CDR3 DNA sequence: TGCAGCGTTGAGGGAGGGGTTGGAGAGACCCAGTACTTC.

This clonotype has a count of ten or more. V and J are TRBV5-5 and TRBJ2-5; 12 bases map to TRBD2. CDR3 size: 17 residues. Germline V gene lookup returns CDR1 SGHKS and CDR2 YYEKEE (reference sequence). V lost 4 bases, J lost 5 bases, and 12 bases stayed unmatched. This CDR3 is CASSIRLAGDFGETQYF. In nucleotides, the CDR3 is TGTGCCAGCAGCATTAGACTAGCGGGGGATTTCGGGGAGACCCAGTACTTC.

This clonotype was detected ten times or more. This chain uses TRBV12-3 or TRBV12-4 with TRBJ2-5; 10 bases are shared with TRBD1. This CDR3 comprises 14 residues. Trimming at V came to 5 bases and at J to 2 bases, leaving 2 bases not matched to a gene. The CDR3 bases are TGTGCCAGCAGTCGGGGACAGGGGCAAGAGACCCAGTACTTC. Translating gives CASSRGQGQETQYF.

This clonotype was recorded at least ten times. CDR3 loop: CASSPQGDYGYTF. CDR3 bases: TGTGCCAGTAGTCCCCAGGGGGACTATGGCTACACCTTC. The rearrangement uses TRBV19 and TRBJ1-2; 7 bases are a match to TRBD1. CDR3 size: 13 residues. Germline values: CDR1 LNHDA, CDR2 SQIVND (reference sequence). V lost 5 bases to trimming and J lost 3 bases; unmatched junction nucleotides: 3.

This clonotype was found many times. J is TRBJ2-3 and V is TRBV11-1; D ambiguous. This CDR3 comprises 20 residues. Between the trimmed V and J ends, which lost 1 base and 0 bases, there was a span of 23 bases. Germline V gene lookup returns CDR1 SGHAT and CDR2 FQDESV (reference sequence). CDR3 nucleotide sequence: TGTGCCAGCAGCTTAGAGTGGGTTCCCCTCGACCGAACAAGCACAGATACGCAGTATTTT. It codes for CASSLEWVPLDRTSTDTQYF.